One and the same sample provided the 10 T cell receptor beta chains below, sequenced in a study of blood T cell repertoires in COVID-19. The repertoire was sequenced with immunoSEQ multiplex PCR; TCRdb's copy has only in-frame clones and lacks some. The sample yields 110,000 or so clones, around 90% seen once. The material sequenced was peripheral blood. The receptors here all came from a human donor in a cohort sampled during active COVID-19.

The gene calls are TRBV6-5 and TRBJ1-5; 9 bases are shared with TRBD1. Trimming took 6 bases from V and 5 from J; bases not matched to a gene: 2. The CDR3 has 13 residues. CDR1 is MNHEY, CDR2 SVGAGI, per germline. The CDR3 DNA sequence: TGTGCCAGCAGCCGGACAGGGGATCAGCCCCAGCATTTT. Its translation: CASSRTGDQPQHF.

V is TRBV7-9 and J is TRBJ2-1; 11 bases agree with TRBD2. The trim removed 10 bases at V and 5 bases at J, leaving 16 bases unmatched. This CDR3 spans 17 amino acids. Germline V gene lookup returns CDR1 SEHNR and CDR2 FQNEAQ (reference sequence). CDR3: CAIWGTSGPLPNNEQFF. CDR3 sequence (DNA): TGTGCCATTTGGGGGACTAGCGGCCCTCTGCCCAACAATGAGCAGTTCTTC.

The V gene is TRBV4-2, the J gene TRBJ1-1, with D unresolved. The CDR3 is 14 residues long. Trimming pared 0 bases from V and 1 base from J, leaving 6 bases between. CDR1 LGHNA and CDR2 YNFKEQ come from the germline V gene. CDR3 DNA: TGTGCCAGCAGCCAAGATGCAGAGAACACTGAAGCTTTCTTT. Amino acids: CASSQDAENTEAFF.

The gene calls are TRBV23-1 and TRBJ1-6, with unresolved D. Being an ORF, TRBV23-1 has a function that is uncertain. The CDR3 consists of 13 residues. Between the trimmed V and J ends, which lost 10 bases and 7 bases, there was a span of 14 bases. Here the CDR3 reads CAIPYPLNSPLHF. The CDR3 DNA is TGCGCCATCCCCTATCCGTTGAATTCACCCCTCCACTTT.

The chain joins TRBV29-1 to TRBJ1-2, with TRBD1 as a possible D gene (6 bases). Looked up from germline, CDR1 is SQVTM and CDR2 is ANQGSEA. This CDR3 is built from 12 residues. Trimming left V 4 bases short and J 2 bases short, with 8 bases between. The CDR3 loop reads CSVVRGNYGYTF. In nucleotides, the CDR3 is TGCAGCGTTGTGAGGGGGAACTATGGCTACACCTTC.

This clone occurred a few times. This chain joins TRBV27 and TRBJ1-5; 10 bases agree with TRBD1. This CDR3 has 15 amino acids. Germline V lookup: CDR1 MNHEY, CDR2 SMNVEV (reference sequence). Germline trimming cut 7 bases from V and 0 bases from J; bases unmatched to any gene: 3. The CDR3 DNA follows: TGTGCCAGCAACGACAGGGGGCTTAGCAATCAGCCCCAGCATTTT. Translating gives CASNDRGLSNQPQHF.

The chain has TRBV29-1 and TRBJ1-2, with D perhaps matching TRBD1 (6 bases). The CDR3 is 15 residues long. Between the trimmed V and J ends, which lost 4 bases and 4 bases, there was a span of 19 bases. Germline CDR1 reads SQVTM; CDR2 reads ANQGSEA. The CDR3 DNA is TGCAGCGTTGTCCGGGACACCAACAGAGGCTATGGCTACACCTTC. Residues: CSVVRDTNRGYGYTF.

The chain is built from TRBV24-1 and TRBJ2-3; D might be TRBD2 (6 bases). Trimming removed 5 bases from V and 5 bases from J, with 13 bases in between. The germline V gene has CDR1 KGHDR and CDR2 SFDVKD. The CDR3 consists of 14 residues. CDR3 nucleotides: TGTGCCACCAGTGTAGGCGGGATGGGAGATACGCAGTATTTT. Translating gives CATSVGGMGDTQYF.

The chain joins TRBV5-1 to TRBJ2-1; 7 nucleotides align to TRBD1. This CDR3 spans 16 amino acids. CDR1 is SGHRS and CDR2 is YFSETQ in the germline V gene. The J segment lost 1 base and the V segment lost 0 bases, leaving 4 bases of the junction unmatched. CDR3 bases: TGCGCCAGCAGCTTGGGTGACAGGGCATCCTACAATGAGCAGTTCTTC. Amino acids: CASSLGDRASYNEQFF.

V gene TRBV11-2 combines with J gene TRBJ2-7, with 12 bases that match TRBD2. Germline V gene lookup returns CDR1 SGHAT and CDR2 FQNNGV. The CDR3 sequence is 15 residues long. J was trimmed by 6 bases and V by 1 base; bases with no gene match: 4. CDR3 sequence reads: CASSLGLAGDFEQYF. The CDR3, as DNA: TGTGCCAGCAGCTTAGGACTAGCGGGAGATTTCGAGCAGTACTTC.